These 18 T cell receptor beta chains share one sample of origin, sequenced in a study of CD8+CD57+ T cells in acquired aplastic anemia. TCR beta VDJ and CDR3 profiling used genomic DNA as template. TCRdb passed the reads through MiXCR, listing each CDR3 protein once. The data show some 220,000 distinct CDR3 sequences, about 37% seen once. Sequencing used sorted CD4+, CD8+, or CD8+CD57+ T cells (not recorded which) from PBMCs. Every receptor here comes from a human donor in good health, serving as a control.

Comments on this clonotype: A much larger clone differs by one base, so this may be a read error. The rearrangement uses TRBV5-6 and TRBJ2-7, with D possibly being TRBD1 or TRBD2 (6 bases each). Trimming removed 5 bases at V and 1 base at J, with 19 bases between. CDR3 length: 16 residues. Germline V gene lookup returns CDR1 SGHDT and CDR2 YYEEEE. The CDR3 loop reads CASSSTGALASYEQYF. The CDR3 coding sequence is TGTGCCAGCAGTTCGACAGGCGCGCTAGCGTCCTACGAGCAGTACTTC.

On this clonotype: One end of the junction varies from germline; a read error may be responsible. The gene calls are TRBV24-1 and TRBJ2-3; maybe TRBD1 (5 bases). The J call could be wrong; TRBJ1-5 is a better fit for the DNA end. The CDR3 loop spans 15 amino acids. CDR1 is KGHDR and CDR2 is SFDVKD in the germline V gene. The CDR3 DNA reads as TGTGCCACCGGTGATTTTTATCAGGGTACAGATACGCAGCATTTT. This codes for CATGDFYQGTDTQHF.

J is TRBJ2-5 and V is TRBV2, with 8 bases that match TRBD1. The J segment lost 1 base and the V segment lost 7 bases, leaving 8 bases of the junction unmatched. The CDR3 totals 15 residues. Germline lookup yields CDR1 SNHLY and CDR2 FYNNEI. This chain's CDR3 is CASKIDRGSQETQYF. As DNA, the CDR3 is TGTGCCAGCAAGATTGACAGGGGTAGCCAAGAGACCCAGTACTTC. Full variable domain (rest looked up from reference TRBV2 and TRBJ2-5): EPEVTQTPSHQVTQMGQEVILRCVPISNHLYFYWYRQILGQKVEFLVSFYNNEISEKSEIFDDQFSVERPDGSNFTLKIRSTKLEDSAMYFCASKIDRGSQETQYFGPGTRLLVL.

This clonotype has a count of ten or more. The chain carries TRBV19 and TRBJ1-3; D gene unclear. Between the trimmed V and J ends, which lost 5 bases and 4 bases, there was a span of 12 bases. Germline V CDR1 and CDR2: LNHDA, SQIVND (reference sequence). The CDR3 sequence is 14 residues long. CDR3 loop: CASSSRRSGNTIYF. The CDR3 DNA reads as TGTGCCAGTAGTTCCCGGAGAAGCGGAAACACCATATATTTT.

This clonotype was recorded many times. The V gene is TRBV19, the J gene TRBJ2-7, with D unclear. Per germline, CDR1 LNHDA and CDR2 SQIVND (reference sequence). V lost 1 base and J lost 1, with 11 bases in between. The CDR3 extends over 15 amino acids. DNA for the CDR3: TGTGCCAGTAGTATAGTCTTAGATCTTTCCTACGAGCAGTACTTC. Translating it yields CASSIVLDLSYEQYF.

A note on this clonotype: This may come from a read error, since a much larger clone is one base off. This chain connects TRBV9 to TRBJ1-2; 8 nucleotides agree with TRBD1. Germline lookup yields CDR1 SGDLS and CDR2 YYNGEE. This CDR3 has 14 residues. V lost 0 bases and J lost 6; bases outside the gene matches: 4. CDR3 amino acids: CASSVGGTGNGYTF. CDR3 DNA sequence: TGTGCCAGCAGCGTAGGGGGGACAGGCAATGGCTACACCTTC.

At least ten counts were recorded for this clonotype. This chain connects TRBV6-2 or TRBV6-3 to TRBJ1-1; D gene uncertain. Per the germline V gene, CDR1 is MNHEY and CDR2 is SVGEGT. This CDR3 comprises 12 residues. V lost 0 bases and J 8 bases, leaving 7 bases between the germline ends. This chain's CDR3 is CASSYSGREAFF. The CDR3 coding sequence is TGTGCCAGCAGTTACTCGGGTCGCGAAGCTTTCTTT.

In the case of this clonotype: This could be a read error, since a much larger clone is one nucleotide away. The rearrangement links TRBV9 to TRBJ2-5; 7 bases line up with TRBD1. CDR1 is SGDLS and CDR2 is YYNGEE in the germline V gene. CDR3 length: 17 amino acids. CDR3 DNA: TGTGCCAGCAGCGTAGCAGGGACAGTGCCCTCACAAGGGACCCAGTACTTC. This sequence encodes CASSVAGTVPSQGTQYF.

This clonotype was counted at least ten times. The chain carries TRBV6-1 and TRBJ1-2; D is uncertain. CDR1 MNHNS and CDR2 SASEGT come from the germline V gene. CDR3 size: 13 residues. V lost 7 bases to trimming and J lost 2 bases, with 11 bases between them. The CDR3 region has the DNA TGTGCCAGCAACGAGGCAGCAAACTATGGCTACACCTTC. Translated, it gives CASNEAANYGYTF.

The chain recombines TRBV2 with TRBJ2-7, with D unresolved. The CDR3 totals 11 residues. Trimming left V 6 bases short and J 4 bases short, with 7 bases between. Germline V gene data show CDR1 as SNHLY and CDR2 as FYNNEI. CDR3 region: CASRPEYEQYF. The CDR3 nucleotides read TGTGCCAGCAGGCCTGAATACGAGCAGTACTTC.

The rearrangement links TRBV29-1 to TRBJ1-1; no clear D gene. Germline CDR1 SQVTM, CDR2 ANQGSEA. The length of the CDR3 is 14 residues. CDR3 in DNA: TGCAGTGCCCAGCCCCAGCCCCTAAACACTGAAGCTTTCTTT. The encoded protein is CSAQPQPLNTEAFF.

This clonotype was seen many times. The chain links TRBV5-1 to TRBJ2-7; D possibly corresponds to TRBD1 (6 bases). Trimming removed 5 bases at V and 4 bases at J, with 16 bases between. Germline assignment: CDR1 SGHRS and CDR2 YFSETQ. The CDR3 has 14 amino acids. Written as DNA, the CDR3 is TGCGCCAGCAGTCGACAGGAAGGTGAATACGAGCAGTACTTC. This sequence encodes CASSRQEGEYEQYF.

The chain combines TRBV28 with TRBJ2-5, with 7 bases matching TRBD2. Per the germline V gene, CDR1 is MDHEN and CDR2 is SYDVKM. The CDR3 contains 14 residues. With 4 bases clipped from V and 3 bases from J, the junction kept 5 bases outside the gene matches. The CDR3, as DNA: TGTGCCAGCAGTTCTGGCGGGACTAAAGAGACCCAGTACTTC. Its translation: CASSSGGTKETQYF.

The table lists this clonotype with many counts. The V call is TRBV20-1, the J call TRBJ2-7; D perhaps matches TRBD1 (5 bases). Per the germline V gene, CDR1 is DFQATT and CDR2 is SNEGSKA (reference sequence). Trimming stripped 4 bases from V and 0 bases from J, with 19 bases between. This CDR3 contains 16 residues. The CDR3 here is CSAIRGWPHSSYEQYF. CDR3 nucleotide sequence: TGCAGTGCTATAAGGGGCTGGCCCCATTCCTCCTACGAGCAGTACTTC.

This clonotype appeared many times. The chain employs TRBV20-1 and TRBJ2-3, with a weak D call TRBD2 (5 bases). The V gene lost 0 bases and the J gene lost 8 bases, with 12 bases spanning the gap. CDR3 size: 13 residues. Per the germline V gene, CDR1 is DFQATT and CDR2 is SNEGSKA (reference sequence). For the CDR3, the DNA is TGCAGTGCTAGAGACGGGATCGTGGGTACGCAGTATTTT. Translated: CSARDGIVGTQYF.

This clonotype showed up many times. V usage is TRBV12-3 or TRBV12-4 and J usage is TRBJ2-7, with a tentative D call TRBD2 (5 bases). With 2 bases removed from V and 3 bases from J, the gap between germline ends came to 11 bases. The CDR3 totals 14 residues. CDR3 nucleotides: TGTGCCAGCAGTTTATGGCCGGGATTCTACGAGCAGTACTTC. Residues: CASSLWPGFYEQYF.

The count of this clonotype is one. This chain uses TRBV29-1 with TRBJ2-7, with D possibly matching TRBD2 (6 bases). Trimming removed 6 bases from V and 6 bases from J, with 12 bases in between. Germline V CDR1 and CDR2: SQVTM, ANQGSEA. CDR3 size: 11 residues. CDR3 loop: CSVLPGSEQYF. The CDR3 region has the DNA TGCAGCGTCCTACCCGGGAGCGAGCAGTACTTC.

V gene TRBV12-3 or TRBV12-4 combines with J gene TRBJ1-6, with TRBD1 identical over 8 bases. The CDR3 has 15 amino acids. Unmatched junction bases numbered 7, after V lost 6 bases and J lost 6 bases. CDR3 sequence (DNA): TGTGCCAGCAGGCTGACAGGGGTAGGTAATTCACCCCTCCACTTT. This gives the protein CASRLTGVGNSPLHF.